A selection of T cell receptor beta chains follows, all from one sample in a study of blood T cell repertoires in COVID-19. The assay was immunoSEQ multiplex PCR, and TCRdb's table has in-frame clones only and misses some. In the table there are 95,000 to 150,000 clones, 84% of which are singletons. Sequenced material: PBMCs or T cells enriched from blood (not recorded which). These receptors were obtained from a woman aged 25 to 39 who had recovered from COVID-19. CDR3s include the opening cysteine and the closing phenylalanine or tryptophan. A D gene is named only where the DNA matches it firmly. Clone sizes are given selectively: once, few, many, or a class where the clone is expanded.

cdr3_aa cdr3_nt j_call clone_size d_call v_call
CASSYAGTEAFF TGTGCCAGCAGTTACGCAGGGACAGAAGCTTTCTTT TRBJ1-1 . . TRBV6-2/TRBV6-3
CASSQDHRVRYGYTF TGTGCCAGCAGCCAAGATCACAGGGTGAGATATGGCTACACCTTC TRBJ1-2 once . TRBV14
CASSLQGNTEAFF TGTGCCAGCAGCTTACAGGGGAACACTGAAGCTTTCTTT TRBJ1-1 . . TRBV7-9
CASSLLRAEAFF TGTGCCAGCAGTTTACTGAGGGCTGAAGCTTTCTTT TRBJ1-1 . . TRBV12-3/TRBV12-4
CASSLVRVGEQFF TGCGCCAGCAGCTTGGTCCGGGTCGGAGAGCAGTTCTTC TRBJ2-1 . . TRBV5-1
CASSLGQLDEKLFF TGTGCCAGCAGCTTAGGACAGCTTGATGAAAAACTGTTTTTT TRBJ1-4 few . TRBV7-8
CASSVSPDPLQGGYTF TGTGCCAGCAGCGTATCCCCGGACCCGCTCCAGGGTGGCTACACCTTC TRBJ1-2 . . TRBV9
CASSLRLANEQYF TGCGCCAGCAGTCTGCGACTAGCGAACGAGCAGTACTTC TRBJ2-7 . TRBD2 TRBV5-1
CASSQESDYSGNTIYF TGTGCCAGCAGCCAAGAATCGGACTACTCTGGAAACACCATATATTTT TRBJ1-3 . . TRBV4-2
CASSLGGRTYEQYF TGTGCCAGCAGCTTAGGAGGGCGGACTTACGAGCAGTACTTC TRBJ2-7 . . TRBV7-9
CASSLGVSYNSPLHF TGCGCCAGCAGCTTGGGAGTCTCCTATAATTCACCCCTCCACTTT TRBJ1-6 once . TRBV5-1
CSVWTGLSTYNEQFF TGCAGCGTATGGACAGGGTTGAGCACCTACAATGAGCAGTTCTTC TRBJ2-1 . TRBD1 TRBV29-1
CASSGERGGNNEQFF TGTGCCAGCAGCGGAGAGCGGGGGGGAAACAATGAGCAGTTCTTC TRBJ2-1 . TRBD2 TRBV9
CASSQDRGSLEFDEQFF TGTGCCAGCAGCCAAGATAGGGGGTCGCTGGAATTCGATGAGCAGTTCTTC TRBJ2-1 . . TRBV14
CASSLASGGYNEQFF TGTGCTAGCAGCTTAGCTAGCGGGGGCTACAATGAGCAGTTCTTC TRBJ2-1 once TRBD2 TRBV7-7
CAWSANYEQYF TGTGCCTGGAGTGCAAACTACGAGCAGTACTTC TRBJ2-7 few . TRBV30
CASSQGLSSSYNEQFF TGTGCCAGCAGCCAAGGACTGTCCAGCTCCTACAATGAGCAGTTCTTC TRBJ2-1 . . TRBV4-2
CASSLAGGGAQYF TGTGCCAGCAGTTTAGCGGGTGGGGGGGCCCAGTACTTC TRBJ2-5 once TRBD2 TRBV12-3/TRBV12-4
CASSPSTGGMNTGELFF TGTGCCAGCAGCCCAAGCACAGGTGGGATGAACACCGGGGAGCTGTTTTTT TRBJ2-2 . . TRBV3-1/TRBV3-2
CASSSGDGYTF TGTGCCAGTAGTTCAGGGGATGGCTACACCTTC TRBJ1-2 . . TRBV19
CASSVASGEQYF TGCGCCAGCAGTGTTGCGAGCGGCGAGCAGTACTTC TRBJ2-7 . . TRBV10-2
CASSPSGGRGRFYEQYF TGTGCCAGCAGCCCTAGTGGGGGCAGGGGGCGCTTCTACGAGCAGTACTTC TRBJ2-7 few TRBD1 TRBV7-6
CATSPGTSGALNTGELFF TGTGCCACCAGTCCCGGGACTAGCGGAGCCCTGAACACCGGGGAGCTGTTTTTT TRBJ2-2 . TRBD2 TRBV24-1
CASSLWGRGRENTEAFF TGTGCCAGCAGTTTATGGGGGAGGGGAAGGGAGAACACTGAAGCTTTCTTT TRBJ1-1 . . TRBV28
CASSRHPGQSNEKLFF TGTGCCAGCAGTCGTCACCCGGGACAGAGTAATGAAAAACTGTTTTTT TRBJ1-4 . TRBD1 TRBV7-2
CASSQGSGRGSEQYF TGCGCCAGCAGCCAAGGTAGTGGGAGAGGAAGCGAGCAGTACTTC TRBJ2-7 few . TRBV4-3
CASSLGLNTEAFF TGTGCCAGCAGCTTAGGACTCAACACTGAAGCTTTCTTT TRBJ1-1 . . TRBV11-1
CASSLGGQGNIQYF TGTGCCAGCAGCTTGGGGGGACAGGGGAACATTCAGTACTTC TRBJ2-4 . TRBD1 TRBV11-3